Sequencing of this TCR beta chain was carried out in a study of shared T cell receptors in the human thymus (dated by TCRdb to the early 2020s). Regarding the research as a whole: The study examined how self-reactive, shared T-cell receptor alpha chains are generated in the human thymus.

To note about this clone: Its antigen is not yet known. It has no much larger one-base neighbor in the sample; base qualities were not kept.

The library came from the immunoSEQ multiplex PCR assay. As stored in TCRdb, this immuneACCESS dataset retains in-frame rearrangements with V and J assigned. A fraction of the clones does not appear; measured against another copy, unresolved V genes explain less than half of the discrepancy, and the remainder lacks a known reason. In this sample the table shows under 850,000 clones, around 89% of which occur a single time. The ten most abundant clones make up around 0.0099% of the sample. There are 18 amino acids in the CDR3, from cysteine to phenylalanine inclusive. CDR3 DNA is the only sequence kept; it has 54 bases, read in frame from the first base. Germline trimming amounts to 0 bases on V and 0 bases on J, with 8 as the count of junction bases outside the gene matches. Via the germline V gene, CDR1 is SNHLY and CDR2 FYNNEI. The same sample was also studied in work on human thymus T cells. As the second publication notes: Donors were immunologically healthy infants undergoing open corrective cardiac surgery for congenital heart defects in Finland. Thymus tissue was obtained as surgical resects removed during corrective cardiac surgery. V and J gene segment usage appeared biased in both thymic and peripheral blood repertoires. The related research reported highly overlapping thymic TCR repertoires among unrelated individuals. TCR alpha and beta repertoires from seven to nine infant thymus samples and four related peripheral blood samples were characterized in the study. The infant donors were about 7 to 250 days old, and the cohort included five or six males and two females. Thymocytes were mechanically released from the tissue and were stored as pellets of roughly 9.5-34 million cells at -70 degrees C. A QIAsymphony instrument was used to extract genomic DNA from the frozen cell pellets. Using the immunoSEQ multiplex PCR assay, the TCRB and TCRAD loci were amplified from a standardized quantity of quality-controlled genomic DNA. The V(D)J region was spanned by amplicons of a length sufficient to cover the CDR3 and to identify V and J genes. The commercial immunoSEQ service was used to sequence amplicons on an Illumina platform. Primer bias and sequencing errors were corrected using previously described methods, and TCRAD and TCRB definitions followed the IMGT database. Analysis of the repertoires was done with immunoSEQ Analyzer 3.0 and VDJTools and included basic statistics, V/J segment usage, diversity estimates, rarefaction and pairwise overlap. Chao1, ChaoE, Efron-Thisted, Shannon and inverse Simpson indices were used to estimate diversity, which was also estimated on datasets down-sampled to the smallest sample. For repertoire overlap, CDR3 nucleotide sequence, V gene and J gene had to match strictly, and clustering was done by Jaccard-based multidimensional scaling. On average, thymus samples yielded 800,000 or so unique TCRB clonotypes, whereas blood samples yielded approximately 84,000.

The material sequenced was thymocytes. This sequence uses TRBV2 and TRBJ2-1; TRBD2 matches 7 bases in the middle. The clonotype originates from a boy under three years old with a congenital heart defect. Donor details come from another sample of the same person, matched by shared clones. The nucleotides are TGTGCCAGCAGTGAAGCGCTTCCCAGCGGGGCCTCCTACAATGAGCAGTTCTTC. Its coded protein is CASSEALPSGASYNEQFF.